This entry is about one T cell receptor beta chain. These data originate in a study of blood T cell repertoires in COVID-19. For the study at large: Whether acute or convalescent, the COVID-19 samples came from the United States, Italy and Spain. Sample material is recorded as cDNA or gDNA derived from T cells, B-cell-depleted T cells, or PBMCs.

Methods used by the authors: Reference gene primer amplification gave estimated nucleated cell counts. Some clones are missing from TCRdb's copy, which holds only in-frame ones; the method was immunoSEQ multiplex PCR. The DNA gave D and trimming, while V, J and clone size come from that table. The profile shows tens of thousands of clones, around 88% of them singletons. Germline CDR1 is WNHNN and CDR2 is SYGVQD (reference sequence). The CDR3 consists of 14 residues. V shed 5 bases and J 2 bases; nucleotides not matched to a gene: 6. The origin of this receptor is a woman of 80 years or more with acute or convalescent COVID-19. Sequenced sample: peripheral blood. This chain links TRBV10-1 with TRBJ2-7, with 7 bases that match TRBD1. The CDR3 reads CASSLSTGPYEQYF. The CDR3 DNA sequence: TGCGCCAGCAGTTTATCGACAGGGCCCTACGAGCAGTACTTC.